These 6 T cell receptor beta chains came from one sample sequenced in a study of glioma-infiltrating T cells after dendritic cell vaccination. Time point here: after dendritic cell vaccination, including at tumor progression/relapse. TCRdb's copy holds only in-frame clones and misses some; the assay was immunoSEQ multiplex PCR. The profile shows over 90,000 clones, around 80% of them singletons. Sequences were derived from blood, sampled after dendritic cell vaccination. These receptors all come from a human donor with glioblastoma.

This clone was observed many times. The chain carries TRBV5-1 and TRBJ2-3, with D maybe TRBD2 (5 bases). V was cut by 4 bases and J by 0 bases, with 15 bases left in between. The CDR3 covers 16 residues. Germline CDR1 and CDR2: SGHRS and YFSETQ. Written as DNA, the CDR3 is TGCGCCAGCAGCCTAGTTAAGGCGGGTAGCACAGATACGCAGTATTTT. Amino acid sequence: CASSLVKAGSTDTQYF.

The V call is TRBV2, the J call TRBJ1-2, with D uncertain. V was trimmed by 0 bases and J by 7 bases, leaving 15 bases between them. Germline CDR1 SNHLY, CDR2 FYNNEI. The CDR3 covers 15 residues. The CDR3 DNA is TGTGCCAGCAGTGAAGCGCTTAGGGATGGAGGTGGCTACACCTTC. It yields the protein CASSEALRDGGGYTF.

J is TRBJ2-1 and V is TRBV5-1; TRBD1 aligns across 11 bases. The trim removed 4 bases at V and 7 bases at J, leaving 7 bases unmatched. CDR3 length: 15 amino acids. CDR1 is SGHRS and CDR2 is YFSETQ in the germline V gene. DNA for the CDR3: TGCGCCAGCAGCCAGGTGGGGACAGGGGGGAATGAGCAGTTCTTC. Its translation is CASSQVGTGGNEQFF.

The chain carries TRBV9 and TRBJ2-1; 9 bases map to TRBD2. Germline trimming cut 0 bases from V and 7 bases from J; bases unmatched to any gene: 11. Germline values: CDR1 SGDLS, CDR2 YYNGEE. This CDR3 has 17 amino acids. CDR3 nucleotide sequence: TGTGCCAGCAGCGTAGACGGCCGGCGGGGGGGCCGGAATGAGCAGTTCTTC. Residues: CASSVDGRRGGRNEQFF.

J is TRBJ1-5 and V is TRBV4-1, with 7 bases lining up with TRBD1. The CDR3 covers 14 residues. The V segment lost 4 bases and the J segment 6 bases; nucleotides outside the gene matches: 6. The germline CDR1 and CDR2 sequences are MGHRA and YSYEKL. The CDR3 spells CASSLGQVSQPQHF. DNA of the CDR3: TGCGCCAGCAGCCTAGGACAGGTCAGTCAGCCCCAGCATTTT.

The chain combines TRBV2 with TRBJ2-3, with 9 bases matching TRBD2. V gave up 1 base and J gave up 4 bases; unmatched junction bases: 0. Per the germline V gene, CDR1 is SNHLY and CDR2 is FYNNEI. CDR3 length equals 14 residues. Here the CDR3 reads CASSEGLAADTQYF. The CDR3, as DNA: TGTGCCAGCAGTGAAGGACTAGCGGCAGATACGCAGTATTTT. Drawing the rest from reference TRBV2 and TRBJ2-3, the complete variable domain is EPEVTQTPSHQVTQMGQEVILRCVPISNHLYFYWYRQILGQKVEFLVSFYNNEISEKSEIFDDQFSVERPDGSNFTLKIRSTKLEDSAMYFCASSEGLAADTQYFGPGTRLTVL.